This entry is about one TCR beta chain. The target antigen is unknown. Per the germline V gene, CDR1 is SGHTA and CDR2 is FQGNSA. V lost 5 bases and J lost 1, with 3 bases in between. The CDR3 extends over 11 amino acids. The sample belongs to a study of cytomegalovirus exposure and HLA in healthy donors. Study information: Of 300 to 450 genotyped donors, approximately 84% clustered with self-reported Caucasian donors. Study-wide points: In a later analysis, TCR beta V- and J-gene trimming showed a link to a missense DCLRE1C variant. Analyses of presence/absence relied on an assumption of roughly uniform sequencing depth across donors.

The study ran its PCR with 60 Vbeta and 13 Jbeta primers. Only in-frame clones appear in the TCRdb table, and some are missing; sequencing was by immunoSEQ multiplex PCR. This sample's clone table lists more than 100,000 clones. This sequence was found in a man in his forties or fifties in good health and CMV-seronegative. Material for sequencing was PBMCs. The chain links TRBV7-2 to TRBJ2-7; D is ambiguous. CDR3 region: CASSPSYEQYF. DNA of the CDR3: TGTGCCAGCAGCCCGTCCTACGAGCAGTACTTC.